The entry below gives a single TCR beta chain sequence along with its context. Sequencing was performed with immunoSEQ multiplex PCR; in TCRdb, only in-frame clones are kept and a portion is missing. Found here are 90,000 to 120,000 clones, around 92% of them singletons; the top ten hold more than 0.65%. The sample belongs to a study of T cell changes during pregnancy in multiple sclerosis. V lost 3 bases and J 5 bases, leaving 10 bases between the germline ends. This CDR3 spans 14 amino acids. Germline V gives CDR1 SNHLY, CDR2 FYNNEI. Sequenced material: peripheral blood, taken in the third trimester of pregnancy. This clonotype originated in a female donor in good health, enrolled as a control in a pregnancy study. The rearrangement links TRBV2 to TRBJ2-2; D is possibly TRBD1 (6 bases). CDR3 coding DNA: TGTGCCAGCAGTGAGCTAACAGGGACCGGGGAGCTGTTTTTT. Protein: CASSELTGTGELFF.